Presented here are 16 T cell receptor beta chains from one specimen sequenced in a study of shared T cell receptors in the human thymus. Clones were read by immunoSEQ multiplex PCR, and TCRdb kept only the in-frame ones, dropping some. Among hundreds of thousands of clones listed, approximately 87% were seen once. The sample was also linked to a second study, of human thymus T cells.

Sample: thymocytes. These receptors came from a boy less than two years old with a congenital heart defect.

This chain uses TRBV27 with TRBJ1-2, with TRBD1 matching over 8 bases. The germline V gene encodes CDR1 MNHEY and CDR2 SMNVEV (reference sequence). With 1 base clipped from V and 9 bases from J, the junction kept 13 bases outside the gene matches. This CDR3 has 16 residues. The DNA of the CDR3 is TGTGCCAGCAGTTTATTAATCCCCGGACAGGGTCATCGCTACACCTTC. This translates into CASSLLIPGQGHRYTF.

V is TRBV18 and J is TRBJ1-5, with TRBD1 matching over 9 bases. CDR1 and CDR2 from the germline V gene are KGHSH and LQKENI. Unmatched junction bases numbered 15, after V lost 2 bases and J lost 7 bases. This CDR3 is built from 18 residues. In DNA form, the CDR3 reads TGTGCCAGCTCACCAGATTCCCGGGACAGGGACCCAAAACAGCCCCAGCATTTT. Its protein product is CASSPDSRDRDPKQPQHF.

The chain carries TRBV7-2 and TRBJ2-7, with 10 bases aligning to TRBD2. CDR3 size: 16 residues. The germline gives CDR1 SGHTA, CDR2 FQGNSA. With V trimmed by 2 bases and J by 0 bases, 4 bases remained unmatched. The CDR3 DNA is TGTGCCAGCAGCTTAAGTCCTAGCGGGAGCTCCTACGAGCAGTACTTC. Its translation is CASSLSPSGSSYEQYF.

The chain combines TRBV9 with TRBJ1-5; TRBD1 is a possible D gene (5 bases). V lost 4 bases to trimming and J lost 7 bases, with 15 bases between them. Per the germline V gene, CDR1 is SGDLS and CDR2 is YYNGEE. This CDR3 is 14 amino acids long. This CDR3 reads CASSPHRGTQPQHF. In DNA, the CDR3 is TGTGCCAGCAGCCCCCATCGGGGGACCCAGCCCCAGCATTTT.

CDR3: CASSLAMVSIPDTQYF. CDR3 nucleotides: TGCGCCAGCAGCTTGGCCATGGTGTCTATCCCAGATACGCAGTATTTT. The chain carries TRBV5-1 and TRBJ2-3, with D uncertain. The CDR3 has 16 residues. V lost 0 bases and J 4 bases, leaving 15 bases between the germline ends. Germline V gives CDR1 SGHRS, CDR2 YFSETQ.

The rearrangement joins TRBV5-1 to TRBJ1-2, with TRBD1 as a possible D gene (6 bases). Germline V gives CDR1 SGHRS, CDR2 YFSETQ. Trimming removed 3 bases from V and 5 bases from J, with 17 bases in between. This CDR3 is 15 amino acids long. CDR3 nucleotides: TGCGCCAGCAGCTGGGGCCCAGGGGAGAAGTATGGCTACACCTTC. Amino acids: CASSWGPGEKYGYTF.

V gene TRBV6-5 combines with J gene TRBJ2-6; 8 nucleotides align to TRBD2. This CDR3 contains 15 residues. Germline trimming cut 5 bases from V and 4 bases from J; bases unmatched to any gene: 4. Per the germline V gene, CDR1 is MNHEY and CDR2 is SVGAGI. CDR3 in amino acids: CASSLGGVGANVLTF. The CDR3 DNA follows: TGTGCCAGCAGTCTCGGGGGGGTAGGGGCCAACGTCCTGACTTTC.

This chain uses TRBV28 with TRBJ2-1; TRBD2 matches at 13 bases. This CDR3 is built from 18 residues. V was pared by 2 bases and J by 13 bases, with 17 bases of the junction left unmatched. Per germline, CDR1 MDHEN and CDR2 SYDVKM. This chain's CDR3 is CASSLLLAGGRRGRDQFF. For the CDR3, the DNA is TGTGCCAGCAGTTTACTACTAGCGGGAGGGCGTCGGGGCCGAGACCAGTTCTTC.

Only one count was recorded for this clone. The V gene is TRBV5-3, the J gene TRBJ2-3, with D perhaps matching TRBD2 (6 bases). TRBV5-3 is given ORF status, its function remaining uncertain. CDR3 length: 15 amino acids. The ends were cut back, 3 bases at V and 0 bases at J, with 11 bases in the middle. The CDR3 sequence is CARSYSGPSTDTQYF. As DNA, the CDR3 is TGTGCCAGAAGCTATAGCGGACCCAGCACAGATACGCAGTATTTT.

The chain has TRBV4-1 and TRBJ2-1; tentatively, D is TRBD2 (6 bases). The CDR3 extends over 16 amino acids. V was trimmed by 3 bases and J by 6 bases, leaving 18 bases between them. The germline V gene encodes CDR1 MGHRA and CDR2 YSYEKL. The CDR3 nucleotides are TGCGCCAGCAGCCATGAGTTCGCGGGACCGGGCAATGAGCAGTTCTTC. Translated, it gives CASSHEFAGPGNEQFF.

The chain is built from TRBV4-3 and TRBJ2-3; TRBD1 is a possible D gene (5 bases). CDR3 length: 15 amino acids. Germline CDR1 LGHNA, CDR2 YSLEER. V was shortened by 1 base and J by 6 bases, with 14 bases between the two germline ends. CDR3 in amino acids: CASSQVRWGRDTQYF. DNA of the CDR3: TGCGCCAGCAGCCAAGTTAGGTGGGGCAGGGATACGCAGTATTTT.

J is TRBJ2-7 and V is TRBV4-1, with 15 bases aligning to TRBD2. V gave up 3 bases and J gave up 7 bases; unmatched junction bases: 10. The CDR3 is made up of 17 amino acids. The germline gives CDR1 MGHRA, CDR2 YSYEKL. The CDR3 sequence: CASSHPGTSGRLQEQYF. As DNA, the CDR3 is TGCGCCAGCAGCCATCCCGGGACTAGCGGGAGGCTGCAAGAGCAGTACTTC.

This clone is a singleton in its sample. The chain couples TRBV29-1 to TRBJ1-2, with 9 bases fitting TRBD1. Trimming at V came to 1 base and at J to 4 bases, leaving 4 bases not matched to a gene. The CDR3 has 14 residues. Germline values: CDR1 SQVTM, CDR2 ANQGSEA. The DNA of the CDR3 is TGCAGCGTTGAAGCTACAGGGGGCAGCTATGGCTACACCTTC. Its translation is CSVEATGGSYGYTF.

J is TRBJ2-5 and V is TRBV19; the D is unclear. CDR3 length: 13 amino acids. The ends were cut back, 5 bases at V and 0 bases at J, with 7 bases in the middle. Germline lookup yields CDR1 LNHDA and CDR2 SQIVND (reference sequence). The CDR3 nucleotides read TGTGCCAGTAGTGGGCCGGACCAAGAGACCCAGTACTTC. It codes for CASSGPDQETQYF.

The genes are TRBV25-1 and TRBJ2-5, with TRBD2 identical over 8 bases. CDR3 length equals 16 residues. Germline CDR1 reads MGHDK; CDR2 reads SYGVNS. After removal of 4 bases from V and 4 bases from J, the junction contained 11 bases not matched to a gene. CDR3 in DNA: TGTGCCAGCAGTGTACTACCAACGGGGGGGGGAGAGACCCAGTACTTC. Amino acids: CASSVLPTGGGETQYF.

This clone showed up just once. The conserved phenylalanine or tryptophan normally closing the CDR3 is absent here, so this likely arose from a read error. Because the CDR3's place on the DNA is in doubt, the DNA is left out and the CDR3 is given as listed by TCRdb. The V and J genes are TRBV6-1 and TRBJ1-4. Including both end residues, the CDR3 is 8 amino acids long. Germline-derived CDR1 and CDR2 are MNHNS and SASEGT. The CDR3 loop is CASRNPHS.